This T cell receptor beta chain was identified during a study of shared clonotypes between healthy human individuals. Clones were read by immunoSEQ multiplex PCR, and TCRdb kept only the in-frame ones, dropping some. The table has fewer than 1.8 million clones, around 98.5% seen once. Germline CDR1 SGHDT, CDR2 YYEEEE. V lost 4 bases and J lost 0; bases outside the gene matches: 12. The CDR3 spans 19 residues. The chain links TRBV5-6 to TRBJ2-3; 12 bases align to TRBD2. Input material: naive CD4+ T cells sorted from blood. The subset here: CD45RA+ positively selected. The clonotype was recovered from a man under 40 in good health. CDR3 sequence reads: CASSGRLAGGPRSTDTQYF. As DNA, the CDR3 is TGTGCCAGCAGCGGACGGCTAGCGGGAGGGCCACGAAGCACAGATACGCAGTATTTT.